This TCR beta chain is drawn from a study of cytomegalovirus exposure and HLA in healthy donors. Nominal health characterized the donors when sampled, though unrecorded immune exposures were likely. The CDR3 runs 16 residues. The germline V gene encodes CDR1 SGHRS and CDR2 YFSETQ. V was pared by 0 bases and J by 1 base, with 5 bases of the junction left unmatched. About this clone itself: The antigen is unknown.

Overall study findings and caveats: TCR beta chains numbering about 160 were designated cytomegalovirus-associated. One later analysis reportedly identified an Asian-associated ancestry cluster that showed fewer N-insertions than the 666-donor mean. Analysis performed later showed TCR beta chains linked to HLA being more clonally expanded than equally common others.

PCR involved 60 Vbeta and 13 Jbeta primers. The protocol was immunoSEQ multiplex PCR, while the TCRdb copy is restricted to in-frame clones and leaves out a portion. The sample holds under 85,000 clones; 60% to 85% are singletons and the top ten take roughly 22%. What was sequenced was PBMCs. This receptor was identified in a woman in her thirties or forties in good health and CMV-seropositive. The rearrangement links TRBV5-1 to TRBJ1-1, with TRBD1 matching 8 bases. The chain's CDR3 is CASSLGLGTGNTEAFF. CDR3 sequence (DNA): TGCGCCAGCAGCTTGGGCTTGGGGACAGGGAACACTGAAGCTTTCTTT.